This T cell receptor beta chain stems from a study of OX40 agonist ivuxolimab in advanced cancers. Concerning the study at large: Ivuxolimab was a fully human IgG2 agonistic monoclonal antibody targeting the costimulatory receptor OX40 (CD134). Intravenous ivuxolimab was administered to patients every 2 weeks at six dose levels: 0.01, 0.1, 0.3, 1.5, 3 and 10 mg/kg. Of the approximately 54 dose-escalation patients, hepatocellular carcinoma was present in around 20, melanoma in some 15, renal cell carcinoma in 9 and head and neck cancer in 9. In the dose-escalation cohort, around four fifths of patients were male, and the mean age was roughly 60 years with a range of roughly 23 to 79. Prior anti-PD-1, anti-PD-L1 or anti-CTLA-4 therapy was permitted, and checkpoint inhibitors had been received by roughly 40% of dose-escalation patients. Partial responses were achieved by three dose-escalation patients, of whom one had hepatocellular carcinoma and two had cutaneous melanoma. Peripheral TCRbeta sequencing aimed to test whether ivuxolimab altered TCR sequence diversity and caused clonal T-cell expansion. The monotherapy dose-escalation portion (N ≈ 50 patients) of the phase I ivuxolimab trial is reported in the paper. Study-level results and caveats: In the 0.1-3.0 mg/kg groups, partial responders were among the patients with the lowest normalized peripheral clonal expansion, particularly in CD8+ T cells. At doses from 0.1 to 3.0 mg/kg, clonal expansion was seen in both CD4+ and CD8+ blood T cells between baseline and week 6. Low levels of normalized T-cell clonal expansion were also seen in some patients who did not respond. Antigen specificity was not determined for the clonally expanded peripheral T cells. On average, CD8+ T cells showed more expanded clones than CD4+ T cells after ivuxolimab.

Comments on this clone: Its target antigen remains unknown. Per-base qualities were not stored, and no clone one base away is much larger.

To sequence the TCRbeta CDR3 region, genomic DNA was isolated from the sorted cells. The immunoSEQ Assay was used to sequence the TCRbeta CDR3 regions. In TCRdb, the immuneACCESS table is reduced to in-frame sequences with V and J assigned. These tables do not hold every clone; where another copy was compared, an unresolved V gene accounts for under half, and the others remain unexplained. The sample data list fewer than 95,000 clones, and around 90% of these were observed just once. The biggest ten clones account for 0.81% of the sample. Patients with autoimmune disease history or receiving systemic immunosuppression were excluded from the trial. Peripheral blood for TCR sequencing was collected from all dose cohorts at baseline, on cycle 4 day 1, and on cycle 7 day 1. The samples were taken from a phase I, first-in-human, multicenter, open-label dose-escalation trial of ivuxolimab. Adults with locally advanced or metastatic melanoma, renal cell carcinoma, hepatocellular carcinoma or head and neck squamous cell carcinoma were enrolled in the trial. CD4+ and CD8+ T cells were sorted separately from peripheral blood before TCR sequencing.

Reading from cysteine to phenylalanine, the CDR3 counts 13 amino acids. Left in the record is the CDR3 DNA by itself, 39 bases read in frame from the first base. V and J are truncated by 0 bases and 4 bases respectively, leaving an intervening sequence of 7 bases. The germline V gene (reference sequence) yields SGHKS for CDR1 and YYEKEE for CDR2. This receptor was obtained from an adult with an advanced solid tumor such as melanoma, head and neck, liver or kidney cancer. The chain is encoded by TRBV5-5 joined to TRBJ1-2; TRBD1 is a possible D gene, resting on 5 matching bases. Specimen: CD4+ or CD8+ T cells sorted from blood, collected in a trial of the OX40 agonist ivuxolimab. The encoded CDR3 is CASSLEGPYGYTF. Here is the DNA: TGTGCCAGCAGCTTGGAGGGGCCCTATGGCTACACCTTC. Outside the CDR3, residues come from the reference TRBV5-5 and TRBJ1-2 proteins, so the full variable domain is: DAGVTQSPTHLIKTRGQQVTLRCSPISGHKSVSWYQQVLGQGPQFIFQYYEKEERGRGNFPDRFSARQFPNYSSELNVNALLLGDSALYLCASSLEGPYGYTFGSGTRLTVV.